The next 11 T cell receptor beta chains were all read from a single sample in a study of CD8 T cells in ankylosing spondylitis. Findings and limits, study-wide: What appeared characteristic of ankylosing spondylitis blood was a TCR beta motif of eight highly homologous variants.

TCRdb reprocessed the 5' RACE reads with MiXCR, giving one entry per CDR3 protein. The data contain about 500,000 distinct CDR3 sequences, roughly 5% of them seen just once; the ten biggest clones take up around 3.5%. These receptors have no identified antigens. Sequences were obtained from blood, either unsorted or a sorted T cell fraction (not recorded which). These receptors came from a male donor with ankylosing spondylitis.

This clonotype was seen only a few times. The V gene is TRBV27, the J gene TRBJ2-5; D possibly corresponds to TRBD2 (5 bases). The ends were cut back, 6 bases at V and 2 bases at J, with 19 bases in the middle. CDR1 and CDR2 (germline): MNHEY, SMNVEV (reference sequence). The length of the CDR3 is 16 residues. CDR3 protein: CASSGLSRSVQETQYF. The CDR3 DNA reads TGTGCCAGCAGCGGACTTAGCAGGAGCGTGCAAGAGACCCAGTACTTC.

This clonotype appeared many times. V usage is TRBV5-1 and J usage is TRBJ1-1, with 10 bases matching TRBD1. Trimming at V came to 4 bases and at J to 0 bases, leaving 3 bases not matched to a gene. Germline V gene sequence: CDR1 SGHRS, CDR2 YFSETQ. This CDR3 is built from 15 residues. CDR3 nucleotides: TGCGCCAGCAGCGAGGGACAGGGGATGAACACTGAAGCTTTCTTT. Protein sequence: CASSEGQGMNTEAFF.

This clonotype was recorded at least ten times. The chain uses TRBV5-1 and TRBJ2-4; D might be TRBD2 (6 bases). V was pared by 5 bases and J by 6 bases, with 18 bases between. Germline assignment: CDR1 SGHRS and CDR2 YFSETQ. The CDR3 is 15 residues long. This chain's CDR3 is CASSLGRAGGNIQYF. The CDR3 DNA reads as TGCGCCAGCAGTCTAGGCCGGGCCGGGGGAAACATTCAGTACTTC.

The table lists this clonotype with many counts. This chain joins TRBV5-1 and TRBJ2-1, with D unclear. The CDR3 covers 15 residues. V lost 0 bases to trimming and J lost 3 bases, with 10 bases between them. Germline V gene sequence: CDR1 SGHRS, CDR2 YFSETQ. CDR3 loop: CASSLGQPIYNEQFF. The CDR3 DNA is TGCGCCAGCAGCTTGGGACAACCGATCTACAATGAGCAGTTCTTC.

This clonotype was counted at least ten times. The chain employs TRBV20-1 and TRBJ2-3; 9 bases match TRBD2. The CDR3 covers 16 residues. Germline values: CDR1 DFQATT, CDR2 SNEGSKA (reference sequence). Trimming removed 6 bases from V and 4 bases from J; junction bases left unmatched: 14. CDR3 amino acids: CSAHEGLAWSPDTQYF. In DNA form, the CDR3 reads TGCAGTGCCCACGAGGGACTAGCCTGGAGCCCAGATACGCAGTATTTT.

This clonotype was detected ten times or more. The CDR3 region is CASSSPGLTPYEQYF. The CDR3, as DNA: TGTGCCAGCAGCTCCCCGGGACTCACCCCCTACGAGCAGTACTTC. The chain recombines TRBV7-2 with TRBJ2-7; weak D call: TRBD2 (6 bases). V lost 4 bases and J lost 2, with 15 bases in between. The CDR3 has 15 residues. CDR1 is SGHTA, CDR2 FQGNSA, per germline.

This clonotype was counted at least ten times. The genes are TRBV7-8 and TRBJ2-1; unclear D gene. This CDR3 has 15 residues. V was pared by 5 bases and J by 0 bases, with 11 bases between. Germline-derived CDR1 and CDR2 are SGHVS and FQNEAQ. CDR3 coding DNA: TGTGCCAGCAGCCCCCTACGGAGCTCCTACAATGAGCAGTTCTTC. Protein: CASSPLRSSYNEQFF.

In its sample, this clonotype was seen a few times. This chain connects TRBV7-6 to TRBJ2-1, with 9 bases lining up with TRBD1. Germline CDR1 reads SGHVS; CDR2 reads FNYEAQ. The ends lost 1 base at V and 8 bases at J; junction bases unmatched: 9. The CDR3 runs to 16 residues. The CDR3 region is CASSLGWGQGRHEQFF. CDR3 DNA sequence: TGTGCCAGCAGCTTAGGGTGGGGACAGGGCCGTCATGAGCAGTTCTTC.

This clonotype was seen many times. The chain employs TRBV5-1 and TRBJ1-2; D not resolved. This CDR3 contains 14 residues. V was shortened by 0 bases and J by 5 bases, with 11 bases between the two germline ends. The germline gives CDR1 SGHRS, CDR2 YFSETQ. As DNA, the CDR3 is TGCGCCAGCAGCTTGGACTTTAGCATGTATGGCTACACCTTC. As protein: CASSLDFSMYGYTF.

The chain uses TRBV11-2 and TRBJ2-2, with D maybe TRBD2 (5 bases). CDR1 and CDR2 from the germline V gene are SGHAT and FQNNGV. This CDR3 is 15 amino acids long. V lost 2 bases, J lost 4 bases, and 11 bases lay in between. The CDR3 coding sequence is TGTGCCAGCAGCTTAACCGAAGGGAGCACCGGGGAGCTGTTTTTT. Protein: CASSLTEGSTGELFF. Full variable domain (remainder filled in from reference TRBV11-2 and TRBJ2-2): EAGVAQSPRYKIIEKRQSVAFWCNPISGHATLYWYQQILGQGPKLLIQFQNNGVVDDSQLPKDRFSAERLKGVDSTLKIQPAKLEDSAVYLCASSLTEGSTGELFFGEGSRLTVL.

There are many counts of this clonotype. Written as DNA, the CDR3 is TGCAGCGTTCTGAGCGGGAGCTCCTACAATGAGCAGTTCTTC. Encoded protein: CSVLSGSSYNEQFF. This chain uses TRBV29-1 with TRBJ2-1; 8 bases line up with TRBD2. J gave up 0 bases and V 5 bases, and 3 bases lay outside the gene matches. Germline V gene data show CDR1 as SQVTM and CDR2 as ANQGSEA. This CDR3 has 14 residues.